This T cell receptor beta chain was identified during a study of shared clonotypes between healthy human individuals. Findings and limits, study-wide: Owing to a small donor count, the genetic and exposure-history diversity represented was limited. In this cohort, only blood was sampled, and tissue repertoires likely differ.

The ends lost 6 bases at V and 11 bases at J; junction bases unmatched: 9. Germline V gene lookup returns CDR1 SNHLY and CDR2 FYNNEI. The CDR3 covers 14 residues. Note on this clone: Antigen: not known.

Profiled with immunoSEQ multiplex PCR; TCRdb holds only in-frame clones, not every one. The sample lists around 500,000 clones, 76% occurring once. Healthy adults negative for HIV, lacking recent acute infections or vaccinations, served as donors. Material for sequencing was PBMCs. This receptor was identified in a woman aged 40 to 49 in good health. Some clones in this sample may be carry-over from other donors' samples. The chain combines TRBV2 with TRBJ1-4; TRBD1 aligns across 10 bases. DNA of the CDR3: TGTGCCAGCAGGGTGACAGGGGGCGCAGGGAAACTGTTTTTT. This encodes CASRVTGGAGKLFF.